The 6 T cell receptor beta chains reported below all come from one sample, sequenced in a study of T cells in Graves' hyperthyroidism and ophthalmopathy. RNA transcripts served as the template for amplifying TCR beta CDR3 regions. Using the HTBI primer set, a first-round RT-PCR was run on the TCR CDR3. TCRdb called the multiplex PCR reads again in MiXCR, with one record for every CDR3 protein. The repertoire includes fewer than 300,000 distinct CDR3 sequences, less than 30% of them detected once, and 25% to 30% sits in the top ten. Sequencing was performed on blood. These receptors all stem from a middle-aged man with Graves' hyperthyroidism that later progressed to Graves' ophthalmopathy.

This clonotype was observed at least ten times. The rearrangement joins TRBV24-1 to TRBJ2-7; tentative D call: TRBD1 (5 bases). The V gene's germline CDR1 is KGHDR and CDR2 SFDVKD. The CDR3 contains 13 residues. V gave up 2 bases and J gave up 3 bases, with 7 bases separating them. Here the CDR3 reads CATSDWGSYEQYF. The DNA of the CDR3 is TGTGCCACCAGTGATTGGGGCAGCTACGAGCAGTACTTC.

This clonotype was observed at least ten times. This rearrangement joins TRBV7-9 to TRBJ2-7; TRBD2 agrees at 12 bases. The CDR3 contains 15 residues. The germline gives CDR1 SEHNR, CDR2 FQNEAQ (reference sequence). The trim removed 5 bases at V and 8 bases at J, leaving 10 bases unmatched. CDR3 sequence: CASSHRLAGDLKQYF. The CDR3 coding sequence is TGTGCCAGCAGCCATAGACTAGCGGGAGATTTAAAGCAGTACTTC.

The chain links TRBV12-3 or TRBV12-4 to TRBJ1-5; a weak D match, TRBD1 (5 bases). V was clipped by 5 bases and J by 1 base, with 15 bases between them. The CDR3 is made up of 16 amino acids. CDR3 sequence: CASSLHGGGSNQPQHF. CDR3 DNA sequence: TGTGCCAGCAGTCTCCATGGTGGGGGGAGCAATCAGCCCCAGCATTTT.

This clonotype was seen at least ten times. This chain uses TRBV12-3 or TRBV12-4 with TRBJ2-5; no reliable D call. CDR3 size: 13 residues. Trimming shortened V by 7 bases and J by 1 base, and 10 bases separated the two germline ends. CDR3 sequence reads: CASMHNLQETQYF. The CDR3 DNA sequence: TGTGCCAGCATGCATAATCTCCAAGAGACCCAGTACTTC.

The CDR3 sequence: CASSESLIHGYTF. DNA of the CDR3: TGTGCCAGCAGTGAATCTTTGATCCATGGCTACACCTTC. The chain combines TRBV2 with TRBJ1-2; no firm D call. Germline V gene sequence: CDR1 SNHLY, CDR2 FYNNEI. V lost 2 bases, J lost 6 bases, and 10 bases lay in between. The CDR3 sequence is 13 residues long.

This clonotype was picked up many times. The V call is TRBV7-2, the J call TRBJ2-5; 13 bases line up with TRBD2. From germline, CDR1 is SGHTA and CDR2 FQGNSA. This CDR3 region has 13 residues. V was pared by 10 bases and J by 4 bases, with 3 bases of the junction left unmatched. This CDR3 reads CATGLAGVETQYF. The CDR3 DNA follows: TGTGCCACCGGACTAGCGGGAGTAGAGACCCAGTACTTC.